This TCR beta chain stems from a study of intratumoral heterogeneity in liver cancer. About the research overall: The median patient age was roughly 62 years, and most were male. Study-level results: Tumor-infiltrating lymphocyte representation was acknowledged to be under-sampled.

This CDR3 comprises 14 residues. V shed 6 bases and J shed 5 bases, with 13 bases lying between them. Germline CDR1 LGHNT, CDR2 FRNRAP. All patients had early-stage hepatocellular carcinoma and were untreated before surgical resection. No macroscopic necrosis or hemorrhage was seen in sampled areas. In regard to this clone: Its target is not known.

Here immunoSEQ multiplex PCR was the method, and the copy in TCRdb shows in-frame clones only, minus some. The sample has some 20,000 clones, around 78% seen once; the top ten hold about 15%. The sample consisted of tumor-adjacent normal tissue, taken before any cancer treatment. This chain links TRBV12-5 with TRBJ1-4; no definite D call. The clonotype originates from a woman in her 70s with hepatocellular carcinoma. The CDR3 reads CASGPGVRNEKLFF. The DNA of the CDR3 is TGTGCTAGTGGCCCCGGCGTACGAAATGAAAAACTGTTTTTT.